This T cell receptor beta chain derives from a study of blood T cells in healthy people across ages (dated by TCRdb to about 2015). Looking at the study overall: In model experiments, template switching captured roughly one uniquely barcoded TCR beta cDNA molecule for every two T cells. To track age-related changes in TCR beta repertoire diversity, the study relied on deep sequencing normalized with unique cDNA molecular identifiers. Donors were grouped into four age groups: young (average roughly 16 years), middle-aged (roughly 40), aged (62) and long-lived (about 90). To avoid experimental bias, donors of different ages were distributed randomly across sequencing lanes. For two donors (one aged 18 to 29 and one aged 80 or older), the study analyzed two additional independent replicas of 1 million unique cDNA reads from the same blood draw. General conclusions and limits of the study: The long-lived group showed more naive CD4+ T cells, fewer expanded clones and increased TCR diversity than the aged group, suggesting age selection. Observed TCR beta diversity correlated strongly with the percentage of naive T cells measured by flow cytometry. As age increased, observed TCR beta diversity per million T cells dropped in a roughly linear way, and a significant reduction was already evident by age roughly 36. Because profiling used bulk unsorted PBMCs, naive and antigen-experienced compartments could not be compared conclusively. Because donor CMV infection status was unknown, age-related changes in expanded clonotypes were potentially confounded. Estimates of total diversity from one million sequenced T cells were regarded as lower bounds and underestimates.

The junction shows trimming of 4 bases on V and 2 bases on J, plus 15 bases between the germline ends. The cysteine opens and the phenylalanine closes a CDR3 of 15 amino acids. Only the CDR3 portion is preserved as DNA: 45 bases, with reading frame beginning at the first base. Library preparation employed 5' RACE. The sample was run on an Illumina HiSeq 2500. A second PCR of about 6 to 11 cycles was performed with a sample-barcoded 5' primer and a J-beta primer mix. A template-switch 5' adaptor carrying 12 random nucleotides introduced a unique molecular identifier onto each TCR beta cDNA molecule. At least 2.5 million CDR3-containing paired-end reads were obtained from each sample. First-strand cDNA synthesis was performed from all RNA using the Mint cDNA synthesis kit, with priming by a TRBC-specific oligonucleotide. All cDNA was treated with uracil-DNA glycosylase and then went through a first 18-cycle PCR with the universal primers M1SS and BC2_uni_R. From the authors' description of their analysis: For normalization, 1 million high-quality reads, each with a distinct molecular identifier, were randomly selected from each sample. Instead of being binned into consensus sequences, reads that shared molecular identifiers were thrown out. CDR3 identification, clonotype clustering and error correction used MiTCR with a Q25 quality threshold and the strictest error-elimination algorithm. A nonparametric unseen species model with Euler transformation was used to estimate lower-bound total TCR beta diversity. TCRdb ran its own pipeline on the public reads, namely fastp trimming at Q25 and MiXCR clone calling, and kept in-frame beta chains. Rows merge per CDR3 protein into single entries with the most common DNA and genes. These V and J calls derive from TCRdb rather than the authors' analysis. Across this sample there are more than 500,000 distinct CDR3 sequences, with 25% to 30% seen only once. Approximately 18% of the sample is held by the ten biggest clonotypes.

As to this clonotype: There is no known antigen for this receptor. The input lacks base qualities; no much larger clone sits a single base away.

The donors were some 36 Caucasian individuals from Russia, aged roughly 6 to 90 years, who were systemically healthy. Ten milliliters of peripheral blood were drawn from each donor into EDTA-treated Vacutainer tubes. Ficoll-Paque density-gradient centrifugation was used to isolate PBMCs, with at least 6 million per sample. Total RNA was extracted from PBMCs with Trizol reagent, with at least 6 micrograms obtained per sample. For every donor, flow cytometry on a PBMC aliquot measured the percentage of naive CD45RAhigh/CD27high T cells. Sequenced sample: blood. The receptor was isolated from a woman aged 70-85 years in good health. Recombination linked TRBV12-3 or TRBV12-4 to TRBJ2-7; TRBD1 is perhaps the D gene, given 5 matching bases. The DNA sequence is as follows: TGTGCCAGCAGTTACGACAGCAGAGCGCCCTACGAGCAGTACTTC. Its translation is CASSYDSRAPYEQYF.